This T cell receptor beta chain comes out of a study of CD8 T cells in ankylosing spondylitis. CDR3 length: 12 residues. Per the germline V gene, CDR1 is SGDLS and CDR2 is YYNGEE. Trimming left V 0 bases short and J 1 base short, with 1 base between. The TCR beta libraries were generated through quantitative 5'-RACE incorporating molecular barcodes. TCRdb independently ran MiXCR on the 5' RACE reads; one entry per CDR3 protein. The table shows about 42,000 distinct CDR3 sequences, with around 2.8% occurring only once. Whole-study results and caveats: The clones that were linked to disease were reported to be significantly enriched in matched synovial fluid samples from ankylosing spondylitis patients.

This clonotype was recorded at least ten times. Its antigen is currently unknown. Sequences were obtained from blood, either unsorted or a sorted T cell fraction (not recorded which). V usage is TRBV9 and J usage is TRBJ2-5; no clear D gene. The sequence was obtained from a male donor with ankylosing spondylitis or in good health (not recorded which). In DNA form, the CDR3 reads TGTGCCAGCAGCGTAGGCCAAGAGACCCAGTACTTC. As protein: CASSVGQETQYF.